Following are 10 T cell receptor beta chains from one sample sequenced in a study of T cell responses to AZD1222 COVID-19 vaccine. Measured with immunoSEQ multiplex PCR; TCRdb has only the in-frame clones, and not every one. Among 140,000 to 150,000 clones listed, approximately 90% were seen once. The sequencing here drew on peripheral blood, taken 28 days after the second AZD1222 dose. The receptors originated from an adult who received the AZD1222 COVID-19 vaccine.

The chain recombines TRBV7-9 with TRBJ2-7; 9 bases are shared with TRBD1. CDR3 length: 15 amino acids. The V gene's germline CDR1 is SEHNR and CDR2 FQNEAQ (reference sequence). The V gene end was trimmed by 4 bases and the J gene end by 3 bases; junction bases not matched to a gene: 7. The CDR3 protein is CASSSKVTGGYEQYF. CDR3 nucleotides: TGTGCCAGCAGCTCAAAAGTGACAGGGGGCTACGAGCAGTACTTC. Supplemented by reference TRBV7-9 and TRBJ2-7, the full variable domain reads DTGVSQNPRHKITKRGQNVTFRCDPISEHNRLYWYRQTLGQGPEFLTYFQNEAQLEKSRLLSDRFSAERPKGSFSTLEIQRTEQGDSAMYLCASSSKVTGGYEQYFGPGTRLTVT.

This clone was observed a single time. The chain uses TRBV27 and TRBJ2-7, with D uncertain. CDR3 length: 16 residues. Trimming left V 8 bases short and J 10 bases short, with 30 bases between. CDR1 and CDR2 (germline): MNHEY, SMNVEV (reference sequence). CDR3 DNA: TGTGCCAGCGCCCCTTCGCCCGGATCCCCAGGTTCCCCCCAGTACTTC. It encodes CASAPSPGSPGSPQYF.

The chain carries TRBV15 and TRBJ1-1; 11 bases are a match to TRBD1. The germline gives CDR1 LNHNV, CDR2 YYDKDF (reference sequence). Germline trimming cut 3 bases from V and 1 base from J; bases unmatched to any gene: 10. CDR3 length: 18 amino acids. The CDR3 sequence is CATSRLVSDRGPNTEAFF. The CDR3, as DNA: TGTGCCACCAGCAGGCTAGTCTCGGACAGGGGGCCGAACACTGAAGCTTTCTTT.

The chain joins TRBV9 to TRBJ1-2, with 9 bases fitting TRBD1. Germline CDR1 SGDLS, CDR2 YYNGEE. J was trimmed by 5 bases and V by 0 bases; bases with no gene match: 5. The length of the CDR3 is 15 residues. This CDR3 is CASSVGWDREYGYTF. The CDR3 nucleotides are TGTGCCAGCAGCGTAGGATGGGACAGGGAGTATGGCTACACCTTC.

The chain employs TRBV5-6 and TRBJ2-1, with no clear D. V gave up 6 bases and J gave up 4 bases, with 5 bases separating them. This CDR3 comprises 11 residues. Germline CDR1 is SGHDT and CDR2 is YYEEEE. CDR3 sequence: CASTSYNEQFF. In DNA, the CDR3 is TGTGCCAGCACCTCTTACAATGAGCAGTTCTTC.

This chain links TRBV6-5 with TRBJ1-1; 7 bases match TRBD1. This CDR3 has 11 residues. After removal of 5 bases from V and 11 bases from J, the junction contained 5 bases not matched to a gene. Germline CDR1 reads MNHEY; CDR2 reads SVGAGI. This CDR3 is CASSLDRAAFF. CDR3 in DNA: TGTGCCAGCAGTCTCGACAGGGCCGCTTTCTTT.

The V and J genes are TRBV5-1 and TRBJ2-7; 10 nucleotides agree with TRBD2. The germline V gene encodes CDR1 SGHRS and CDR2 YFSETQ. The CDR3 consists of 15 residues. After removal of 2 bases from V and 5 bases from J, the junction contained 7 bases not matched to a gene. The CDR3 is CASSFGASGGDEQYF. The DNA of the CDR3 is TGCGCCAGCAGCTTTGGGGCTAGCGGGGGTGACGAGCAGTACTTC.

This clone was detected once. The chain links TRBV27 to TRBJ2-1; D remains ambiguous. This CDR3 contains 18 residues. CDR1 MNHEY and CDR2 SMNVEV come from the germline V gene (reference sequence). V gave up 6 bases and J gave up 4 bases, with 25 bases separating them. The chain's CDR3 is CASRRNPHSPSEYNEQFF. CDR3 sequence (DNA): TGTGCCAGCAGACGGAACCCCCATTCCCCGAGCGAATACAATGAGCAGTTCTTC.

This chain links TRBV3-1 (or the pseudogene TRBV3-2) with TRBJ2-1; 8 bases are shared with TRBD2. Unmatched junction bases numbered 5, after V lost 2 bases and J lost 8 bases. The V gene's germline CDR1 is LGHDT and CDR2 YNNKEL (reference sequence). The CDR3 consists of 14 residues. The CDR3 loop reads CASSQSTAGDEQFF. CDR3 in DNA: TGTGCCAGCAGCCAATCGACAGCGGGAGATGAGCAGTTCTTC.

V and J are TRBV4-2 and TRBJ1-1, with 7 bases matching TRBD1. The CDR3 spans 14 residues. Looked up from germline, CDR1 is LGHNA and CDR2 is YNFKEQ. Unmatched junction bases numbered 7, after V lost 3 bases and J lost 6 bases. The CDR3 nucleotides are TGTGCCAGCAGCCAGGCAGACAGGGACCCTGAAGCTTTCTTT. It encodes CASSQADRDPEAFF.